A single sample gave rise to the 5 T cell receptor beta chains below, sequenced in a study of blood T cell repertoires in COVID-19. Assay used: immunoSEQ multiplex PCR; TCRdb lists only in-frame clones, some missing. The sample yields fewer than 150,000 clones, roughly 89% seen once. Sample: peripheral blood. The source of these receptors is a woman in her thirties or forties with acute or convalescent COVID-19.

V and J are TRBV30 and TRBJ1-5, with D uncertain. CDR1 is GTSNPN, CDR2 SVGIG, per germline (reference sequence). Trimming removed 4 bases from V and 5 bases from J, with 15 bases in between. The CDR3 is made up of 14 amino acids. The CDR3 region is CAWTLKERDQPQHF. For the CDR3, the DNA is TGTGCCTGGACCTTAAAAGAGAGGGATCAGCCCCAGCATTTT.

In this sample, this clone turned up a few times. V gene TRBV27 combines with J gene TRBJ1-6; D is unclear. The germline CDR1 and CDR2 sequences are MNHEY and SMNVEV (reference sequence). This CDR3 has 16 residues. V was pared by 6 bases and J by 0 bases, with 12 bases between. The CDR3 nucleotides read TGTGCCAGCAGCCCCACCGGGTCCTCCTATAATTCACCCCTCCACTTT. It translates to CASSPTGSSYNSPLHF.

This clone was picked up a small number of times. The chain is built from TRBV7-2 and TRBJ1-3; D is perhaps TRBD1 (5 bases). Germline V gene lookup returns CDR1 SGHTA and CDR2 FQGNSA. The CDR3 runs to 15 residues. With 3 bases removed from V and 4 bases from J, the gap between germline ends came to 13 bases. The CDR3 DNA is TGTGCCAGCAGCTTTGCCTCAGGGCAAGGAAACACCATATATTTT. The encoded protein is CASSFASGQGNTIYF. Based on the CDR3 plus reference TRBV7-2 and TRBJ1-3, the full variable domain is GAGVSQSPSNKVTEKGKDVELRCDPISGHTALYWYRQSLGQGLEFLIYFQGNSAPDKSGLPSDRFSAERTGGSVSTLTIQRTQQEDSAVYLCASSFASGQGNTIYFGEGSWLTVV.

The V gene is TRBV9, the J gene TRBJ2-1; the D gene is possibly TRBD2 (5 bases). Trimming stripped 0 bases from V and 5 bases from J, with 15 bases between. Looked up from germline, CDR1 is SGDLS and CDR2 is YYNGEE. The length of the CDR3 is 16 residues. The CDR3: CASSVDLAGRDNEQFF. CDR3 nucleotide sequence: TGTGCCAGCAGCGTAGACCTAGCCGGGCGGGACAATGAGCAGTTCTTC. The variable domain in full, with the rest retrieved from reference TRBV9 and TRBJ2-1, is DSGVTQTPKHLITATGQRVTLRCSPRSGDLSVYWYQQSLDQGLQFLIQYYNGEERAKGNILERFSAQQFPDLHSELNLSSLELGDSALYFCASSVDLAGRDNEQFFGPGTRLTVL.

This clone has only one observation. The chain links TRBV10-3 to TRBJ2-1; 9 bases line up with TRBD2. The germline V gene has CDR1 ENHRY and CDR2 SYGVKD. This CDR3 is 14 amino acids long. J gave up 3 bases and V 4 bases, and 1 base lay outside the gene matches. The chain's CDR3 is CAISGLADYNEQFF. The CDR3 DNA sequence: TGTGCCATCAGTGGACTAGCGGACTACAATGAGCAGTTCTTC.